This T cell receptor beta chain was obtained from a study of Graves' ophthalmopathy and Graves' hyperthyroidism (dated by TCRdb to the late 2010s). The study in broad terms: Peripheral blood was collected at initial diagnosis, before any treatment. TCR beta repertoire signatures were used to distinguish Graves' ophthalmopathy from Graves' hyperthyroidism and to predict progression to ophthalmopathy. In total, 135 blood samples were TCR-sequenced: some 40 ophthalmopathy, under 85 hyperthyroidism and some 17 hyperthyroidism-to-ophthalmopathy patients. To explore V-J signatures that distinguish ophthalmopathy from hyperthyroidism, a discovery set of 90 to 100 patients was enrolled, made up of some 41 with ophthalmopathy and roughly 57 with stable hyperthyroidism. An independent validation cohort comprised some 19 hyperthyroidism patients and around 16 patients who later progressed from hyperthyroidism to ophthalmopathy. In about 6 hyperthyroidism patients, the T-cell repertoire of thyroid tissue was compared with the T-cell repertoire of blood. Following sampling, methimazole starting at 30 mg daily was administered to hyperthyroidism patients, and high-dose intravenous methylprednisolone was administered to ophthalmopathy patients. For training and testing, the 100 or so patients in the discovery cohort were randomly divided in a 7:3 ratio. Beyond this particular receptor, the publication reports: Most of the expanded thyroid clonotypes with a frequency above 0.001 were also detected in blood, and it was suggested that the thyroid immune response may be reflected by blood repertoires. No statistical method was used to predetermine the sample size, and group allocation was not hidden from the investigators. In cross-validation, the 13-signature model distinguished ophthalmopathy from stable hyperthyroidism with almost 90% sensitivity and roughly 81% specificity, and in the test set the corresponding values were approximately 80% and 75%. In validation, the model predicted ophthalmopathy progression with 70.59% sensitivity and roughly 78% specificity; some 13 predicted patients were CT-confirmed with GO in a median of approximately 6.2 months.

Ophthalmopathy patients had moderately to severely active disease, Clinical Activity Score of at least 3, NOSPECS grade of at least 4, and disease duration under 3 months. Patients with other autoimmune diseases, uncontrolled infections, pregnancy or lactation were excluded from the study. Clinical symptoms, serum thyroxine, TRAb, thyroid ultrasound and orbital computed tomography formed the basis of the diagnosis. PBMCs were isolated from about 9.1 ml of fresh peripheral blood by Ficoll-Paque density gradient centrifugation. Total RNA was extracted with Trizol reagent and quality-checked on an Agilent 2100 Bioanalyzer. This clonotype occurred many times. This clone's antigen is unknown. The input lacks base qualities; no much larger clone sits a single base away. For repertoire sequencing, TCR beta CDR3 regions were amplified from RNA transcripts. A first-round RT-PCR used HTBI primers with the Qiagen OneStep RT-PCR kit, followed by a second-round multiplex PCR, size selection and purification. The libraries underwent paired-end sequencing with 100 bp reads on an Illumina HiSeq2000. Concerning the study's data processing: SOAPnuke was used to process the reads, throwing out any read that had adapters, had uncalled bases, had a mean Phred below 15, or lacked an exact constant-primer or identifier match. COPE v1.2.5 was used to merge high-quality paired reads. Unique nucleotide sequences were defined as clonotypes and aligned to IMGT TRB V, D and J references using MiTCR v1.1. Only V-J combinations with frequency above 0.0001 were analysed, covering around 99% of repertoires. For each V-J combination, a TCR clonal expansion and chaos score was defined as the ratio of F50 clonal expansion to chaos observed in the TCRdist matrix. Welch's t-statistics and random forest were used to reduce the features to roughly 14 V-J combinations, which were then used as input to a naive Bayes classifier. The Morisita-Horn index was used to measure how similar the thyroid and blood repertoires were. The raw public reads went through TCRdb reprocessing: fastp at Q25, MiXCR clone calling, in-frame beta chains kept. Every distinct CDR3 protein forms one entry, paired with its most common genes and DNA. The V and J calls were not made by the authors but by TCRdb's processing. Here the sample has about 480,000 distinct CDR3 sequences; 13% to 15% occur a single time. Of the sample, 9.5% to 10% falls within the top ten clones.

From the cysteine through the phenylalanine, the CDR3 covers 15 amino acids. CDR3 DNA only is kept here, 45 bases in frame from base 1. CDR1 and CDR2, looked up from the germline V gene, are MNHNS and SASEGT. V loses 6 bases, J loses 2 bases, and the germline ends lie 16 bases apart. Sequencing was done on a sample of blood. This receptor was taken from a woman in her 30s with Graves' ophthalmopathy. Donor details come from another sample of the same person, matched by shared clones. This sequence uses TRBV6-1 and TRBJ1-2; D gene: possibly TRBD1, on 5 matching bases. The CDR3 sequence is CASSPDSNQNYGYTF. The DNA sequence is as follows: TGTGCCAGCAGCCCCGACAGCAACCAAAACTATGGCTACACCTTC.